The 29 T cell receptor beta chains in this list originate from one sample, sequenced in a study of blood T cell repertoires in COVID-19. Generated by immunoSEQ multiplex PCR, the TCRdb table keeps only in-frame clones and is missing some. This table holds 90,000 to 150,000 clones, about 74% found once. Input material: peripheral blood. The source of these receptors is a human donor in a cohort sampled during active COVID-19.

This clone was observed a single time. CDR3 sequence reads: CASRHGQGSSYEQYF. Written as DNA, the CDR3 is TGTGCCAGTAGGCACGGACAGGGGAGCTCCTACGAGCAGTACTTC. The rearrangement links TRBV19 to TRBJ2-7, with 9 bases aligning to TRBD1. This CDR3 comprises 15 residues. V lost 6 bases and J lost 0; bases outside the gene matches: 6. Germline V CDR1 and CDR2: LNHDA, SQIVND (reference sequence).

The rearrangement uses TRBV5-1 and TRBJ2-2; maybe TRBD2 (6 bases). V was clipped by 0 bases and J by 6 bases, with 12 bases between them. Looked up from germline, CDR1 is SGHRS and CDR2 is YFSETQ. This CDR3 contains 15 residues. The CDR3 region has the DNA TGCGCCAGCAGCTTGGCCGGGAGCCCCCCCGGGGAGCTGTTTTTT. Translating it yields CASSLAGSPPGELFF. Drawing the rest from reference TRBV5-1 and TRBJ2-2, the complete variable domain is KAGVTQTPRYLIKTRGQQVTLSCSPISGHRSVSWYQQTPGQGLQFLFEYFSETQRNKGNFPGRFSGRQFSNSRSEMNVSTLELGDSALYLCASSLAGSPPGELFFGEGSRLTVL.

The chain employs TRBV9 and TRBJ2-5; 8 nucleotides line up with TRBD1. CDR1 and CDR2 from the germline V gene are SGDLS and YYNGEE. The CDR3 has 15 residues. V dropped 6 bases and J dropped 1; count of bases not matched to a gene: 8. Written as DNA, the CDR3 is TGTGCCAGCAACGCCGGGACAGGACCCCAAGAGACCCAGTACTTC. It translates to CASNAGTGPQETQYF.

The chain uses TRBV7-9 and TRBJ2-7; a weak D match, TRBD1 (5 bases). From germline, CDR1 is SEHNR and CDR2 FQNEAQ (reference sequence). Between the trimmed V and J ends, which lost 5 bases and 2 bases, there was a span of 10 bases. The CDR3 spans 13 residues. In nucleotides, the CDR3 is TGTGCCAGCAGCCAGGCAGGGACCTACGAGCAGTACTTC. Translating gives CASSQAGTYEQYF.

This chain connects TRBV6-5 to TRBJ2-2; 8 nucleotides agree with TRBD1. The V segment lost 11 bases and the J segment 0 bases; nucleotides outside the gene matches: 8. The germline V gene has CDR1 MNHEY and CDR2 SVGAGI. The CDR3 loop spans 15 amino acids. CDR3 region: CAVRGTGTNTGELFF. The CDR3 nucleotides read TGTGCCGTTAGGGGGACAGGCACGAACACCGGGGAGCTGTTTTTT.

The V call is TRBV12-5, the J call TRBJ2-7; D possibly corresponds to TRBD1 (5 bases). Between the trimmed V and J ends, which lost 3 bases and 6 bases, there was a span of 15 bases. CDR3 length: 14 residues. CDR1 and CDR2 from the germline V gene are LGHNT and FRNRAP. DNA for the CDR3: TGTGCTAGTGGTTTCCCGCAGGGTCGTCGCGAGCAGTACTTC. Translation gives CASGFPQGRREQYF.

A few counts support this clone. V and J are TRBV25-1 and TRBJ1-2, with a possible D match to TRBD1 (6 bases). Per the germline V gene, CDR1 is MGHDK and CDR2 is SYGVNS. The CDR3 runs to 14 residues. V gave up 9 bases and J gave up 1 base, with 15 bases separating them. The CDR3 spells CASSRTADNYGYTF. The CDR3 nucleotides read TGTGCCAGTTCTAGGACAGCCGATAACTATGGCTACACCTTC.

The chain recombines TRBV19 with TRBJ1-5, with 9 bases identical to TRBD1. The CDR3 is 15 residues long. Looked up from germline, CDR1 is LNHDA and CDR2 is SQIVND (reference sequence). Unmatched junction bases numbered 2, after V lost 0 bases and J lost 5 bases. CDR3 sequence: CASSIDWDRDQPQHF. CDR3 DNA: TGTGCCAGTAGTATAGACTGGGACAGGGATCAGCCCCAGCATTTT.

V and J are TRBV11-2 and TRBJ2-7; D perhaps matches TRBD2 (6 bases). V lost 4 bases and J lost 7, with 14 bases in between. The germline gives CDR1 SGHAT, CDR2 FQNNGV. The CDR3 is made up of 13 amino acids. CDR3 coding DNA: TGTGCCAGCAGCTCGTTAGCGGATGGGGAGCAGTACTTC. It yields the protein CASSSLADGEQYF.

V gene TRBV27 combines with J gene TRBJ1-1; D possibly corresponds to TRBD1 (5 bases). V was shortened by 10 bases and J by 5 bases, with 17 bases between the two germline ends. Per germline, CDR1 MNHEY and CDR2 SMNVEV (reference sequence). The CDR3 has 13 amino acids. DNA for the CDR3: TGTGCCACCAGGGAGGGCTGGGGTACTGAAGCTTTCTTT. This gives the protein CATREGWGTEAFF.

The chain has TRBV4-1 and TRBJ2-1, with D uncertain. Trimming shortened V by 1 base and J by 4 bases, and 5 bases separated the two germline ends. There are 13 residues in the CDR3. CDR1 and CDR2 from the germline V gene are MGHRA and YSYEKL. CDR3 DNA sequence: TGCGCCAGCAGCCAAGCCTTTTACAATGAGCAGTTCTTC. Encoded protein: CASSQAFYNEQFF.

This chain's CDR3 is CASSGGEASYEQYF. Here the CDR3 DNA reads TGTGCCAGCAGTGGCGGGGAGGCCTCCTACGAGCAGTACTTC. This sequence joins TRBV7-9 and TRBJ2-7, with TRBD2 as a possible D gene (6 bases). The germline gives CDR1 SEHNR, CDR2 FQNEAQ (reference sequence). The CDR3 runs to 14 residues. V lost 6 bases, J lost 0 bases, and 12 bases lay in between. Full variable domain (outside the CDR3, taken from reference TRBV7-9 and TRBJ2-7): DTGVSQNPRHKITKRGQNVTFRCDPISEHNRLYWYRQTLGQGPEFLTYFQNEAQLEKSRLLSDRFSAERPKGSFSTLEIQRTEQGDSAMYLCASSGGEASYEQYFGPGTRLTVT.

The chain has TRBV6-5 and TRBJ2-7; possible D gene TRBD1, 5 bases. This CDR3 spans 13 amino acids. Germline V gene lookup returns CDR1 MNHEY and CDR2 SVGAGI. CDR3 nucleotides: TGTGCGGCCCTGGGGCCGAGCTCCTACGAGCAGTACTTC. Translated, it gives CAALGPSSYEQYF.

This clone was seen just once. This sequence joins TRBV12-3 or TRBV12-4 and TRBJ2-7; TRBD1 agrees at 7 bases. V gave up 5 bases and J gave up 2 bases; unmatched junction bases: 3. The CDR3 is made up of 13 amino acids. CDR3 coding DNA: TGTGCCAGCAGTCGGGACAGCACCTACGAGCAGTACTTC. This sequence encodes CASSRDSTYEQYF.

The gene calls are TRBV7-9 and TRBJ1-1; D not resolved. V shed 0 bases and J shed 4 bases, with 3 bases lying between them. Germline V lookup: CDR1 SEHNR, CDR2 FQNEAQ (reference sequence). This CDR3 is 12 amino acids long. As DNA, the CDR3 is TGTGCCAGCAGCTTAGCAGCCACTGAAGCTTTCTTT. Translated: CASSLAATEAFF.

The chain recombines TRBV28 with TRBJ2-1; D unresolved. This CDR3 has 12 residues. The V gene's germline CDR1 is MDHEN and CDR2 SYDVKM. Trimming removed 2 bases from V and 7 bases from J, with 6 bases in between. CDR3 bases: TGTGCCAGCAGTTTAGCTAGGAATGAGCAGTTCTTC. This gives the protein CASSLARNEQFF.

The chain recombines TRBV30 with TRBJ2-7, with D unclear. CDR1 is GTSNPN, CDR2 SVGIG, per germline (reference sequence). This CDR3 comprises 13 residues. Trimming took off 0 bases at V and 7 bases at J, with 13 bases between the two ends. The CDR3 DNA reads TGTGCCTGGAGTGTGACGGCAGCGCATGAGCAGTACTTC. Translating it yields CAWSVTAAHEQYF. Using reference TRBV30 and TRBJ2-7 for the parts outside the CDR3, the full variable domain is SQTIHQWPATLVQPVGSPLSLECTVEGTSNPNLYWYRQAAGRGLQLLFYSVGIGQISSEVPQNLSASRPQDRQFILSSKKLLLSDSGFYLCAWSVTAAHEQYFGPGTRLTVT.

The J gene is TRBJ2-7, the V gene TRBV4-1, with TRBD2 identical over 14 bases. V lost 1 base to trimming and J lost 6 bases; unmatched junction nucleotides: 2. Germline CDR1 and CDR2: MGHRA and YSYEKL. The CDR3 consists of 15 residues. CDR3 in amino acids: CASSQVGTSGGEQYF. The CDR3 bases are TGCGCCAGCAGCCAAGTGGGGACTAGCGGGGGCGAGCAGTACTTC.

This chain uses TRBV19 with TRBJ2-5; TRBD1 is a possible D gene (6 bases). CDR1 and CDR2 from the germline V gene are LNHDA and SQIVND (reference sequence). Deletions cut 5 bases from V and 5 bases from J, with 21 bases between. The CDR3 runs to 16 residues. The CDR3 spells CASSPSRDTKLETQYF. The DNA of the CDR3 is TGTGCCAGTAGTCCTTCCCGGGACACGAAGTTGGAGACCCAGTACTTC.

There are a few counts of this clone. J is TRBJ1-5 and V is TRBV19; tentative D call: TRBD1 (6 bases). Germline loops: CDR1 LNHDA, CDR2 SQIVND (reference sequence). V gave up 5 bases and J gave up 4 bases, with 15 bases separating them. This CDR3 is built from 15 residues. The CDR3 spells CASSRSRDTNQPQHF. The DNA of the CDR3 is TGTGCCAGTAGTCGAAGCCGGGACACAAATCAGCCCCAGCATTTT.

J is TRBJ1-5 and V is TRBV4-1; TRBD1 is a possible D gene (6 bases). Per germline, CDR1 MGHRA and CDR2 YSYEKL. This CDR3 has 17 residues. The V end lost 4 bases, the J end lost 7 bases, and 23 bases lay between the germline ends. The DNA for the CDR3 is TGCGCCAGCAGCCCCCCTGGGGGCGCGGGGGTAGGGCAGCCCCAGCATTTT. Amino acid sequence: CASSPPGGAGVGQPQHF.

This clone was detected a few times. The chain combines TRBV5-6 with TRBJ1-2; TRBD1 matches 9 bases. V lost 3 bases to trimming and J lost 7 bases; unmatched junction nucleotides: 16. CDR3 length: 17 amino acids. In germline, CDR1 is SGHDT, CDR2 YYEEEE. CDR3 region: CASSSAGTGQMVGGYTF. The DNA for the CDR3 is TGTGCCAGCAGCTCCGCCGGGACAGGGCAAATGGTGGGTGGCTACACCTTC. The variable domain in full, completed from reference TRBV5-6 and TRBJ1-2, reads DAGVTQSPTHLIKTRGQQVTLRCSPKSGHDTVSWYQQALGQGPQFIFQYYEEEERQRGNFPDRFSGHQFPNYSSELNVNALLLGDSALYLCASSSAGTGQMVGGYTFGSGTRLTVV.

The J gene is TRBJ1-2, the V gene TRBV18; TRBD1 matches at 8 bases. Germline V lookup: CDR1 KGHSH, CDR2 LQKENI. J gave up 4 bases and V 5 bases, and 3 bases lay outside the gene matches. CDR3 size: 13 residues. The CDR3 protein is CASSTTGGYGYTF. The CDR3 DNA is TGTGCCAGCTCAACTACAGGGGGCTATGGCTACACCTTC.

This sequence joins TRBV18 and TRBJ2-3, with 9 positions matching TRBD1. The CDR3 is made up of 14 amino acids. Germline loops: CDR1 KGHSH, CDR2 LQKENI. V trimming: 1 base; J trimming: 4 bases; junction bases outside the gene matches: 0. The CDR3 region is CASSPRDRADTQYF. CDR3 bases: TGTGCCAGCTCACCACGGGACAGGGCAGATACGCAGTATTTT.

This clone showed up just once. V gene TRBV10-3 combines with J gene TRBJ1-1; 9 nucleotides align to TRBD1. Trimming cost V 3 bases and J 1 base; bases outside gene matches: 9. Germline CDR1 is ENHRY and CDR2 is SYGVKD. The CDR3 sequence is 17 residues long. Written as DNA, the CDR3 is TGTGCCATCAGTGACCCGGGACAGGGTTCGGAGAACACTGAAGCTTTCTTT. It is translated as CAISDPGQGSENTEAFF.

The chain employs TRBV13 and TRBJ2-2, with TRBD2 matching 9 bases. Germline CDR1 reads PRHDT; CDR2 reads FYEKMQ (reference sequence). CDR3 length equals 17 residues. With V trimmed by 1 base and J by 5 bases, 8 bases remained unmatched. CDR3 in DNA: TGTGCCAGCAGCTTAGCAGGTAGCGGGAGACGTACCGGGGAGCTGTTTTTT. It codes for CASSLAGSGRRTGELFF.

The rearrangement joins TRBV5-6 to TRBJ2-5; TRBD1 agrees at 7 bases. The CDR3 has 13 residues. V was pared by 2 bases and J by 3 bases, with 1 base of the junction left unmatched. Germline V lookup: CDR1 SGHDT, CDR2 YYEEEE. The DNA for the CDR3 is TGTGCCAGCAGCTTTCAGGGGGAAGAGACCCAGTACTTC. The encoded protein is CASSFQGEETQYF.

The V and J genes are TRBV4-2 and TRBJ2-7; TRBD2 agrees at 13 bases. The length of the CDR3 is 18 residues. V dropped 2 bases and J dropped 2; count of bases not matched to a gene: 9. Germline CDR1 LGHNA, CDR2 YNFKEQ. CDR3: CASSQQWTSGRDAYEQYF. The CDR3 region has the DNA TGTGCCAGCAGCCAACAATGGACTAGCGGGAGAGACGCCTACGAGCAGTACTTC.

This clone was observed a few times. The V and J genes are TRBV11-2 and TRBJ2-1, with D perhaps TRBD1 (6 bases). The CDR3 length is 14 residues. Per germline, CDR1 SGHAT and CDR2 FQNNGV. Trimming stripped 4 bases from V and 8 bases from J, with 15 bases between. The DNA for the CDR3 is TGTGCCAGCAGCTCCATTACACAGGGAGATGAGCAGTTCTTC. Translating it yields CASSSITQGDEQFF.